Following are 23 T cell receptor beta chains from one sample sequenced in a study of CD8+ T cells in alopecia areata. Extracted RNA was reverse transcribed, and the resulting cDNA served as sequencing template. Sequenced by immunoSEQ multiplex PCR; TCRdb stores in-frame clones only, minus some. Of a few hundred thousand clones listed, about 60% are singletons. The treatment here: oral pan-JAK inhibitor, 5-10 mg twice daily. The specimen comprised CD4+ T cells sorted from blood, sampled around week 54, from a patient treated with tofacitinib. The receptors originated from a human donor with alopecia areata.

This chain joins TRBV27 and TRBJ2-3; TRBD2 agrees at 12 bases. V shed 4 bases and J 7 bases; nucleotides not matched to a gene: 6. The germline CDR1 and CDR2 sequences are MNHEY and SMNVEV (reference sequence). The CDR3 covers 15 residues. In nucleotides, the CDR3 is TGTGCCAGCAGTTCGACTAGCGGGGGCACGAATACGCAGTATTTT. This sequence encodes CASSSTSGGTNTQYF.

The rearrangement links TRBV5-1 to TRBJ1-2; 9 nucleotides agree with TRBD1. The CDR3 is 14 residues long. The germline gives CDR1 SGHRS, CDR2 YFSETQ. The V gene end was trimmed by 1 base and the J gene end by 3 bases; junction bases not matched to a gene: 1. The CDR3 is CASSLRQGDYGYTF. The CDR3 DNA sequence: TGCGCCAGCAGCTTGCGACAGGGGGACTATGGCTACACCTTC.

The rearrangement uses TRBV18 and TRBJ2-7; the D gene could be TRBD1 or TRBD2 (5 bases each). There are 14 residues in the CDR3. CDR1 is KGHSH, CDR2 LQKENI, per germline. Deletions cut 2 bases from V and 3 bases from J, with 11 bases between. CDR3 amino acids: CASSPSGRYYEQYF. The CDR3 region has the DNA TGTGCCAGCTCACCATCAGGGAGATACTACGAGCAGTACTTC.

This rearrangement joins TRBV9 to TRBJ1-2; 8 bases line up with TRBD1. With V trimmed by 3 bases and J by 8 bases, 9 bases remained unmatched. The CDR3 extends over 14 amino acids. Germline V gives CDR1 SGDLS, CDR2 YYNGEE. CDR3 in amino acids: CASSARDRSWGYTF. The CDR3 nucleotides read TGTGCCAGCAGCGCCCGGGACAGGTCTTGGGGCTACACCTTC.

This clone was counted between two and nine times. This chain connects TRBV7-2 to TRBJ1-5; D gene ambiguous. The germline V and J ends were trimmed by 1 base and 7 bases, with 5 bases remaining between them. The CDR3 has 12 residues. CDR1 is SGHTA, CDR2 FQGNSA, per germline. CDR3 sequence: CASSLGEQPQHF. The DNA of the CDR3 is TGTGCCAGCAGCTTAGGTGAGCAGCCCCAGCATTTT.

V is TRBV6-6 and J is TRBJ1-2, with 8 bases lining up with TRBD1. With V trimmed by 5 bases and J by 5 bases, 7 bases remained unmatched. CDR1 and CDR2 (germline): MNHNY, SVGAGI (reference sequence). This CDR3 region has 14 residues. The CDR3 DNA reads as TGTGCCAGCAGTACCGCACAGGGGGGGTATGGCTACACCTTC. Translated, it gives CASSTAQGGYGYTF.

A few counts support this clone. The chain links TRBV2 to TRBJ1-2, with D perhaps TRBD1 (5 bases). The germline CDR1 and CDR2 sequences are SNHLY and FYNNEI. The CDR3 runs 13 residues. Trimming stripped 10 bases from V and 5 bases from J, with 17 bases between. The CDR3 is CATKGFRSYGYTF. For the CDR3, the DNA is TGTGCCACCAAGGGGTTCCGTTCGTATGGCTACACCTTC.

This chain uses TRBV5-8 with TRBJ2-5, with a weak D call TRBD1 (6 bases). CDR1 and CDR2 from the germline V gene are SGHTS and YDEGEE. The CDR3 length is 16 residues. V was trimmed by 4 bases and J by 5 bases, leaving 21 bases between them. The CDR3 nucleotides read TGTGCCAGCAGCAGGGGAAAAGGTCCTAGGGGGGAGACCCAGTACTTC. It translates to CASSRGKGPRGETQYF. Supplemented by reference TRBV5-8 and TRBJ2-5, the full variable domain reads EAGVTQSPTHLIKTRGQQATLRCSPISGHTSVYWYQQALGLGLQFLLWYDEGEERNRGNFPPRFSGRQFPNYSSELNVNALELEDSALYLCASSRGKGPRGETQYFGPGTRLLVL.

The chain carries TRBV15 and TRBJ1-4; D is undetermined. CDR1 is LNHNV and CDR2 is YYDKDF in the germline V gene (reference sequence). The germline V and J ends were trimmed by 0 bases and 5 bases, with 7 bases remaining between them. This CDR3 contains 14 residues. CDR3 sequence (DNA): TGTGCCACCAGCAGAGATGGAAGGAATGAAAAACTGTTTTTT. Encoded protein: CATSRDGRNEKLFF.

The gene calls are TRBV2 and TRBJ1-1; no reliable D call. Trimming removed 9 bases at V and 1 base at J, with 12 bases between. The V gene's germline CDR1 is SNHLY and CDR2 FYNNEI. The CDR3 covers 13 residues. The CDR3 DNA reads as TGTGCCAGTTCCACGAAATGGAACACTGAAGCTTTCTTT. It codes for CASSTKWNTEAFF.

CDR3 DNA: TGTGCCAGCAGCTCCCGGACTAGCGGGGGCGGGGACCAGTACTTC. Translating gives CASSSRTSGGGDQYF. The chain joins TRBV7-2 to TRBJ2-5; 13 bases are a match to TRBD2. Trimming at V came to 4 bases and at J to 10 bases, leaving 9 bases not matched to a gene. The CDR3 extends over 15 amino acids. Germline-derived CDR1 and CDR2 are SGHTA and FQGNSA.

For the CDR3, the DNA is TGCAGCGTTGAACATGGGGATGGGGCCAACGTCCTGACTTTC. It encodes CSVEHGDGANVLTF. J is TRBJ2-6 and V is TRBV29-1; D not resolved. CDR1 SQVTM and CDR2 ANQGSEA come from the germline V gene. Trimming took off 2 bases at V and 3 bases at J, with 8 bases between the two ends. This CDR3 spans 14 amino acids. The variable domain in full, with the rest retrieved from reference TRBV29-1 and TRBJ2-6, is SAVISQKPSRDICQRGTSLTIQCQVDSQVTMMFWYRQQPGQSLTLIATANQGSEATYESGFVIDKFPISRPNLTFSTLTVSNMSPEDSSIYLCSVEHGDGANVLTFGAGSRLTVL.

CDR3 nucleotide sequence: TGCAGCGTTTCTGCGGGGGCTAGTTCACCCCTCCACTTT. Translating it yields CSVSAGASSPLHF. The chain is built from TRBV29-1 and TRBJ1-6, with D perhaps TRBD1 (6 bases). Deletions cut 5 bases from V and 9 bases from J, with 14 bases between. Germline V gene sequence: CDR1 SQVTM, CDR2 ANQGSEA. CDR3 length: 13 amino acids.

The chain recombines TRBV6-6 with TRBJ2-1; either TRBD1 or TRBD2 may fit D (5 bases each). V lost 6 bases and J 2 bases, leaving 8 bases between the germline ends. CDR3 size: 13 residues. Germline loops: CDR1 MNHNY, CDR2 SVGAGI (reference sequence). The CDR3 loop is CASSPGPYNEQFF. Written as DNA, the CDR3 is TGTGCCAGCAGCCCGGGGCCCTACAATGAGCAGTTCTTC.

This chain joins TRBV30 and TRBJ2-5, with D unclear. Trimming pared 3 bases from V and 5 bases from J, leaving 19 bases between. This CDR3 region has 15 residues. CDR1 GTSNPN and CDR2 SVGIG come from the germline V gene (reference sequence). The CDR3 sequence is CAWSPHRTAKETQYF. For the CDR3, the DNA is TGTGCCTGGAGCCCTCACCGGACGGCCAAGGAGACCCAGTACTTC.

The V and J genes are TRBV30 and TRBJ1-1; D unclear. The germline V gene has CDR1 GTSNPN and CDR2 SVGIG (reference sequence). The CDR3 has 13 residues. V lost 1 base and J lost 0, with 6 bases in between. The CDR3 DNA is TGTGCCTGGAGTGAACATATGAACACTGAAGCTTTCTTT. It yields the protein CAWSEHMNTEAFF.

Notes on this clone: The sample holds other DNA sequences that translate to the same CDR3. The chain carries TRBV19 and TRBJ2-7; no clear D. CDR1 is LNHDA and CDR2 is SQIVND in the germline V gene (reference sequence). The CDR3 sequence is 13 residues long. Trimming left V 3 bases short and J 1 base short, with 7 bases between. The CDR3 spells CASSIQRSYEQYF. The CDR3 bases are TGTGCCAGTAGTATCCAACGATCCTACGAGCAGTACTTC.

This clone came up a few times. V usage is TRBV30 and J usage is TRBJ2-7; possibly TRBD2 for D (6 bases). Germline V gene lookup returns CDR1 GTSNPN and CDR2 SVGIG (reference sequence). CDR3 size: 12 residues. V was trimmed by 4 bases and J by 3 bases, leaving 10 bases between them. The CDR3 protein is CAWNLGLYEQYF. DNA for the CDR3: TGTGCCTGGAACTTGGGACTCTACGAGCAGTACTTC.

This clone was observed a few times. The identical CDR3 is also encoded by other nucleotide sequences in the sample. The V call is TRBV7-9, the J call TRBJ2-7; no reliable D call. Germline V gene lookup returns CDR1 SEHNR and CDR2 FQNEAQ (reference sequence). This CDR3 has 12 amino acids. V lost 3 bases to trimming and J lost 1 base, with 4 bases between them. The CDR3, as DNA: TGTGCCAGCAGCTTTCTATCCTACGAGCAGTACTTC. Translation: CASSFLSYEQYF.

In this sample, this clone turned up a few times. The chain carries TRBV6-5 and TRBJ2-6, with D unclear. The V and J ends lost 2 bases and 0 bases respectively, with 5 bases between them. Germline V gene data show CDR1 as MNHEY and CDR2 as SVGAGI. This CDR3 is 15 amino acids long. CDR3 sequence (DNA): TGTGCCAGCAGTTACAGGCCCTCTGGGGCCAACGTCCTGACTTTC. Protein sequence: CASSYRPSGANVLTF.

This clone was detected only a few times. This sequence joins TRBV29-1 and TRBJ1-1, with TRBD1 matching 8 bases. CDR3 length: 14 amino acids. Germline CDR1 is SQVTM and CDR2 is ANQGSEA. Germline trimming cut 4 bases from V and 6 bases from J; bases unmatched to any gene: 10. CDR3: CSVASTGGISEAFF. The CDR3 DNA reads TGCAGCGTTGCGTCTACAGGGGGGATCTCTGAAGCTTTCTTT.

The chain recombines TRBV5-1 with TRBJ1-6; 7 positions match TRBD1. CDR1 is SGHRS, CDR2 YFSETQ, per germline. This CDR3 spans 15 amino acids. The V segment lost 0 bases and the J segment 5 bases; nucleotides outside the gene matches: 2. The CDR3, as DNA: TGCGCCAGCAGCTTGGGGGGACAGAATAATTCACCCCTCCACTTT. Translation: CASSLGGQNNSPLHF.

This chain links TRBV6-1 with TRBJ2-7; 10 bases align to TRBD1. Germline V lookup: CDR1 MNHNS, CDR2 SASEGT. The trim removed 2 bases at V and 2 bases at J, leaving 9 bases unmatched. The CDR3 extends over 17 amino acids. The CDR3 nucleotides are TGTGCCAGCAGTGAACCAATTGGACAGGGGGACCCCTACGAGCAGTACTTC. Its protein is CASSEPIGQGDPYEQYF.